This TCR beta chain stems from a study of identical twins. CDR3 size: 15 residues. CDR1 and CDR2 (germline): SNHLY, FYNNEI. V lost 3 bases and J lost 7; bases outside the gene matches: 7. Concerning this clonotype: Its target is unknown.

Each CDR3 protein is one row after TCRdb ran MiXCR on the 5' RACE reads. The top ten clones hold about 15% of a sample with around 230,000 distinct CDR3 sequences, over 5% of them seen once. Study findings and constraints: Out-of-frame alpha sequences common to twins exhibited an excess of low generation probability.

These same data were also listed under a study on T cells expressing NK-cell markers.

This TCR derives from a woman under 30 in good health. The source material was CD8+ T cells sorted from blood. The chain uses TRBV2 and TRBJ2-1; 9 nucleotides agree with TRBD2. CDR3 in amino acids: CASSDLAGTTNEQFF. CDR3 bases: TGTGCCAGCAGTGACCTAGCGGGGACCACTAATGAGCAGTTCTTC.